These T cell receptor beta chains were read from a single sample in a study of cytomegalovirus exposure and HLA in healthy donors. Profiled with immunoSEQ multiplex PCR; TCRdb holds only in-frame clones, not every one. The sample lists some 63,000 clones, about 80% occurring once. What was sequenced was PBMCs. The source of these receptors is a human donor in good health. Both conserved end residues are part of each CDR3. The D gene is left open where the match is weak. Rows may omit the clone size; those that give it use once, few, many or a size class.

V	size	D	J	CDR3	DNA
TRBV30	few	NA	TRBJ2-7	CAWSPRDEQYF	TGTGCCTGGAGTCCCCGAGACGAGCAGTACTTC
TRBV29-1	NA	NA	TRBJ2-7	CSVEGGAERYEQYF	TGCAGCGTTGAAGGTGGAGCGGAGAGGTACGAGCAGTACTTC
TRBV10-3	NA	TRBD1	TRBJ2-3	CAISPRDRGITDTQYF	TGTGCCATCAGCCCCCGGGACAGGGGGATTACAGATACGCAGTATTTT
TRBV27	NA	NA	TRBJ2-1	CASSLFTGFGYNEQFF	TGTGCCAGCAGTTTATTTACAGGGTTTGGCTACAATGAGCAGTTCTTC
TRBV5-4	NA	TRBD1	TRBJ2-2	CASSRIPGQVRELFF	TGTGCCAGCAGTCGAATCCCGGGACAGGTCCGGGAGCTGTTTTTT
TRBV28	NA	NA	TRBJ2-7	CASSFGGSTYLSSYEQYF	TGTGCCAGCAGTTTTGGAGGATCGACCTACCTCAGCTCCTACGAGCAGTACTTC
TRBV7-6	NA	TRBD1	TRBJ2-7	CASSLRDREHEQYF	TGTGCCAGCAGTCTCCGGGACAGGGAACACGAGCAGTACTTC
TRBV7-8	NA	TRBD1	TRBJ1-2	CASSQRQGLVEGGYGYTF	TGTGCCAGCAGCCAACGACAGGGCCTGGTGGAAGGGGGCTATGGCTACACCTTC
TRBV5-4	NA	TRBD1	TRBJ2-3	CASSRTGNTDTQYF	TGTGCCAGCAGCCGGACAGGGAACACAGATACGCAGTATTTT
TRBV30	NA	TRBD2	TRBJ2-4	CAWSLAGGMDIQYF	TGTGCCTGGAGCTTAGCGGGGGGGATGGACATTCAGTACTTC
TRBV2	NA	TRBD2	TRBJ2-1	CASIGRGDEQFF	TGTGCCAGCATCGGGCGGGGGGATGAGCAGTTCTTC
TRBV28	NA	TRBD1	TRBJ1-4	CASRTRWPGQGLTNEKLFF	TGTGCCAGCAGGACACGATGGCCGGGACAGGGGTTGACTAATGAAAAACTGTTTTTT
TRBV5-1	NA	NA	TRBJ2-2	CASSFGTPTGELFF	TGCGCCAGCAGCTTCGGGACTCCTACCGGGGAGCTGTTTTTT
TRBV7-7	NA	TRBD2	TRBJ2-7	CASSLSSGSYEQYF	TGTGCTAGCAGCTTAAGTAGCGGGAGCTACGAGCAGTACTTC
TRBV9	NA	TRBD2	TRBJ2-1	CASSPPGLARNEQFF	TGTGCCAGCTCCCCACCGGGACTAGCAAGAAATGAGCAGTTCTTC
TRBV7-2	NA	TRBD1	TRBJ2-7	CASSRTGEKQYF	TGTGCCAGCAGCCGTACAGGGGAAAAGCAGTACTTC
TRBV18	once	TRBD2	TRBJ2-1	CASSTNSGRSYNEQFF	TGTGCCAGCTCAACCAATAGCGGGAGGTCCTACAATGAGCAGTTCTTC
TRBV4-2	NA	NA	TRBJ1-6	CASSQSKVGLNSPLHF	TGTGCCAGCAGCCAATCTAAGGTCGGGTTAAATTCACCCCTCCACTTT
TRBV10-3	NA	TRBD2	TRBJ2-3	CAISGESGGVTQYF	TGTGCCATCAGTGGTGAGAGCGGGGGGGTTACGCAGTATTTT
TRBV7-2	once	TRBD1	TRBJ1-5	CASVLQGTAYSNQPQHF	TGTGCCAGCGTCCTCCAGGGGACAGCGTATAGCAATCAGCCCCAGCATTTT
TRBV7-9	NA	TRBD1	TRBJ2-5	CSSTTAGTGYGETQYF	TGTTCCAGCACAACCGCCGGGACAGGGTATGGAGAGACCCAGTACTTC
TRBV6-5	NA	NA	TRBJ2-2	CASSSDIWNTGELFF	TGTGCCAGCAGTTCAGACATATGGAACACCGGGGAGCTGTTTTTT
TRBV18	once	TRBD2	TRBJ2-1	CASSLGGTYNEQFF	TGTGCCAGCTCACTGGGGGGGACCTACAATGAGCAGTTCTTC
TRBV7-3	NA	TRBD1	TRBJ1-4	CASSRNRGTVVEKLFF	TGTGCCAGCAGCCGCAACAGGGGAACCGTGGTGGAAAAACTGTTTTTT
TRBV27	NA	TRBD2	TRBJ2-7	CASSLSAGDEINEQYF	TGTGCCAGCAGTTTATCTGCGGGGGACGAGATCAACGAGCAGTACTTC
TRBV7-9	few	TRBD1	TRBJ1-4	CASSLDRDRVFGEKLFF	TGTGCCAGCAGCCTCGACCGGGACAGGGTCTTTGGCGAAAAACTGTTTTTT
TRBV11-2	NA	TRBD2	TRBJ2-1	CASSLELAGGRTYNEQFF	TGTGCCAGCAGCTTAGAACTAGCGGGGGGGAGGACCTACAATGAGCAGTTCTTC
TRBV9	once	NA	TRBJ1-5	CASSAGGGIQPQHF	TGTGCCAGCAGCGCGGGGGGAGGAATACAGCCCCAGCATTTT
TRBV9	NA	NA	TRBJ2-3	CASSVAGIGTDTQYF	TGTGCCAGCAGCGTCGCGGGGATTGGCACAGATACGCAGTATTTT
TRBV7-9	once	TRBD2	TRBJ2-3	CSSSLSVGGGTDTQYF	TGTTCCAGCAGCTTAAGCGTTGGGGGGGGAACAGATACGCAGTATTTT
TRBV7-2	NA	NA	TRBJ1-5	CASSLATGPVQPQHF	TGTGCCAGCAGCTTAGCTACAGGTCCGGTTCAGCCCCAGCATTTT
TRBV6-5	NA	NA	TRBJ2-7	CASSYSRDFAYEQYF	TGTGCCAGCAGTTACTCGAGGGACTTCGCCTACGAGCAGTACTTC
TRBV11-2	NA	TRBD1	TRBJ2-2	CASSLRTGGYTGELFF	TGTGCCAGCAGTCTCCGGACAGGGGGCTACACCGGGGAGCTGTTTTTT
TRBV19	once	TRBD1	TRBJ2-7	CASSNRGTDEQYF	TGTGCCAGTAGTAACAGGGGCACGGACGAGCAGTACTTC
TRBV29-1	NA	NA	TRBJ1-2	CSVGAGVDYGYTF	TGCAGCGTTGGGGCAGGGGTGGATTATGGCTACACCTTC
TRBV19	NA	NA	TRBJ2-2	CASRFGSTGELFF	TGTGCCAGTAGGTTTGGGAGCACCGGGGAGCTGTTTTTT
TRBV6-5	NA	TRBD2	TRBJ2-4	CASRNPGGDIQYF	TGTGCCAGCAGAAACCCGGGGGGAGACATTCAGTACTTC
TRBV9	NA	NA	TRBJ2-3	CASSVVGSRTDTQYF	TGTGCCAGCAGCGTAGTCGGGAGCCGCACAGATACGCAGTATTTT
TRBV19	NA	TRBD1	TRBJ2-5	CASSTTGQGPPYF	TGTGCCAGTAGTACGACGGGACAGGGCCCCCCGTACTTC
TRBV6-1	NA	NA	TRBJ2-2	CASSVFRTNTGELFF	TGTGCCAGCAGTGTATTCAGGACGAACACCGGGGAGCTGTTTTTT
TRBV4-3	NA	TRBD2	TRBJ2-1	CASDGLAGVGRSLIEQFF	TGCGCCAGCGACGGACTAGCGGGAGTTGGGAGGAGTCTGATTGAGCAGTTCTTC
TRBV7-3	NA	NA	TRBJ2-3	CASSLTRQGQGTDTQYF	TGTGCCAGCAGCTTAACCCGCCAGGGGCAAGGCACAGATACGCAGTATTTT
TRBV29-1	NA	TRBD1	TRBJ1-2	CSVGTGEANYGYTF	TGCAGCGTGGGGACAGGTGAAGCTAACTATGGCTACACCTTC
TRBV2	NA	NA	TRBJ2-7	CASRTSGVVVYEQYF	TGTGCCAGCAGGACCTCCGGGGTAGTAGTCTACGAGCAGTACTTC